One TCR beta chain is described in this entry. CDR1 KGHSH and CDR2 LQKENI come from the germline V gene. V dropped 6 bases and J dropped 6; count of bases not matched to a gene: 6. The length of the CDR3 is 14 residues. In the authors' methods: Cell counts per sample came from amplifying reference gene primers. Generated by immunoSEQ multiplex PCR, the TCRdb table keeps only in-frame clones and is missing some. The DNA gave D and trimming, while V, J and clone size come from that table. The sample records nearly 80,000 clones, over 80% being singletons. These data belong to a study of blood T cell repertoires in COVID-19. About the research overall: The origin of the acute and convalescent COVID-19 samples was the United States, Italy and Spain. In each case, the material was cDNA or gDNA derived from T cells, B-cell-depleted T cells, or PBMCs.

This TCR came from a man aged 45-60 years with acute or convalescent COVID-19. The sequenced sample was peripheral blood. The chain employs TRBV18 and TRBJ1-5, with 9 bases lining up with TRBD1. The CDR3 DNA follows: TGTGCCAGCTCCGGACAGGGGCCCGGTCAGCCCCAGCATTTT. Translation: CASSGQGPGQPQHF.